These T cell receptor beta chains were read from a single sample in a study of blood T cells in healthy people across ages. From the 5' RACE reads, TCRdb called clonotypes with MiXCR, one entry per CDR3 protein. The sample consists of some 1.6 million distinct CDR3 sequences, roughly 32% of them appearing once. Sequenced: blood. The source of these receptors is a woman aged 25 to 39 in good health. The CDR3 runs from the conserved cysteine through the conserved F or W. The D gene is left open where the match is weak. Where a row states a size, it is once, few, many or the class of an expanded clone; other rows omit it.

j_gene,v_gene,len,d_gene,abundance,CDR3nt,CDR3aa
TRBJ2-1,TRBV5-1,15,NA,NA,TGCGCCAGCAGAAAGGGGGTTTCCTCCTACAATGAGCAGTTCTTC,CASRKGVSSYNEQFF
TRBJ2-3,TRBV12-3/TRBV12-4,13,NA,NA,TGTGCCAGCAGTTCAAAGGGTTCGGATACGCAGTATTTT,CASSSKGSDTQYF
TRBJ1-2,TRBV20-1,14,TRBD1,NA,TGCAGTGCTAGATCGGACAGGACGCTCTATGGCTACACCTTC,CSARSDRTLYGYTF
TRBJ1-1,TRBV27,16,NA,NA,TGTGCCAGCAGTTTAGACCCGGCGGCGGGGAGAACTGAAGCTTTCTTT,CASSLDPAAGRTEAFF
TRBJ1-5,TRBV15,17,NA,NA,TGTGCCACCAGCAGAGATTTACGGACTAACCAAGATCAGCCCCAGCATTTT,CATSRDLRTNQDQPQHF
TRBJ2-7,TRBV18,16,TRBD2,NA,TGTGCCAGCTCACGGAGTAGCGGGAGCTCCTACAATGAGCAGTACTTC,CASSRSSGSSYNEQYF
TRBJ2-5,TRBV10-3,13,NA,few,TGTGCCATCAGTGAGTCGAATTACGGAGAGCAGTACTTC,CAISESNYGEQYF
TRBJ2-7,TRBV27,13,NA,NA,TGTGCCAGCAGTGGGACATTGGGATACGAGCAGTACTTC,CASSGTLGYEQYF
TRBJ1-3,TRBV4-1,16,NA,few,TGCGCCAGCAGCCAAGAGATCGACAGCTCTGGAAACACCATATATTTT,CASSQEIDSSGNTIYF
TRBJ2-3,TRBV2,16,NA,NA,TGTGCCAGCAGTGACGAGGATCCCGGGCCCGGGGATACGCAGTATTTT,CASSDEDPGPGDTQYF
TRBJ2-3,TRBV7-9,15,TRBD1,many,TGTGCCAGCAGCCCGGGACAGGGTAGCACAGATACGCAGTATTTT,CASSPGQGSTDTQYF
TRBJ2-7,TRBV7-9,15,TRBD1,NA,TGTGCCAGCAGCTTAGCCGGGACAGGGTGGTACGAGCAGTACTTC,CASSLAGTGWYEQYF
TRBJ2-1,TRBV2,16,NA,NA,TGTGCCAGCAGGGGCCGCAGGGTAGGAAGGGACAATGAGCAGTTCTTC,CASRGRRVGRDNEQFF
TRBJ2-3,TRBV12-3/TRBV12-4,15,TRBD2,NA,TGTGCCAGCAGAGGGGCTAGCGGGATAAGGGGGACGCAGTATTTT,CASRGASGIRGTQYF
TRBJ2-5,TRBV6-1,16,NA,few,TGTGCCAGCAGTTTGACTGGGGGGACGGGGCAAGAGACCCAGTACTTC,CASSLTGGTGQETQYF
TRBJ1-2,TRBV29-1,9,NA,few,TGCAGCGTTCAGCCGAGCTACACCTTC,CSVQPSYTF
TRBJ1-4,TRBV4-1,15,TRBD1,NA,TGCGCCAGCAGCCAAGAGGGACAGGGGAATGAAAAACTGTTTTTT,CASSQEGQGNEKLFF
TRBJ2-5,TRBV11-1,15,NA,NA,TGTGCCAGCAGCCGAGGGGCAGGCCGACAAGAGACCCAGTACTTC,CASSRGAGRQETQYF
TRBJ2-1,TRBV29-1,12,TRBD2,NA,TGCAGCGTTGGGGCTAGCGGGAGTACCGGGTTCTTC,CSVGASGSTGFF
TRBJ2-5,TRBV12-5,12,NA,few,TGTGCTAGTGGTTTTCAGGAAGAGACCCAGTACTTC,CASGFQEETQYF
TRBJ1-2,TRBV6-1,13,NA,few,TGTGCCAGCAGTGGCCGACAAGACTATGGCTACACCTTC,CASSGRQDYGYTF
TRBJ2-5,TRBV7-6,15,NA,NA,TGTGCCAGCAGCTTAGTTCCGGGAGTACAAGAGACCCAGTACTTC,CASSLVPGVQETQYF
TRBJ1-2,TRBV29-1,14,NA,many,TGCAGCGTTGACTTATCCAGGTCTGGCTATGGCTACACCTTC,CSVDLSRSGYGYTF
TRBJ2-3,TRBV3-1,15,TRBD2,NA,TGTGCCAGCAGCCCGACTAGCGGGGGGACAGGTACGCAGTATTTT,CASSPTSGGTGTQYF
TRBJ2-2,TRBV5-1,14,NA,NA,TGCGCCAGCGTGGGGCCAGCGAACACCGGGGAGCTGTTTTTT,CASVGPANTGELFF
TRBJ1-2,TRBV7-2,14,NA,NA,TGTGCCAGCAGCCCCGGGGGAGGGGTGAATGGCTACACCTTC,CASSPGGGVNGYTF
TRBJ1-2,TRBV28,23,NA,NA,TGTGCTCTGGGGCGGTCGAATCAGCCCCAGCATTTTATTTCGGGCAAGGGGCCGGAGGGCTACACCTTC,CALGRSNQPQHFISGKGPEGYTF
TRBJ1-5,TRBV6-2/TRBV6-3,13,NA,few,TGTGCCAGCAACGACCACCGCAATCAGCCCCAGCATTTT,CASNDHRNQPQHF
TRBJ2-1,TRBV12-3/TRBV12-4,15,NA,few,TGTGCCAGCAGTGCCCAGGGCCACTCCTACAATGAGCAGTTCTTC,CASSAQGHSYNEQFF
TRBJ2-1,TRBV11-3,15,TRBD2,NA,TGTGCCAGCAGCCTGACCCCGGACGGCGGGGGGGAGCAGTTCTTC,CASSLTPDGGGEQFF
TRBJ2-1,TRBV7-8,18,TRBD2,few,TGTGCCAGCAGCCTGGGACCAGCGGGGGCTCCGATCTACAATGAGCAGTTCTTC,CASSLGPAGAPIYNEQFF
TRBJ2-2,TRBV28,17,TRBD2,NA,TGTGCCAGCAGTTTATATCTAGCGGGACTTAACACCGGGGAGCTGTTTTTT,CASSLYLAGLNTGELFF
TRBJ1-2,TRBV7-2,13,TRBD1,NA,TGTGCCAGCAGCTACCCGACAGGGAGTGGCTACACCTTC,CASSYPTGSGYTF
TRBJ2-7,TRBV11-1,22,TRBD2,NA,TGTGCCAGCAGCTTAGTAGCAGGGGGCGAGACTAGCGGGAGGGCCGGACCCTACGAGCAGTACTTC,CASSLVAGGETSGRAGPYEQYF
TRBJ2-3,TRBV5-1,13,NA,few,TGCGCCAGCACCCAGGGAAGCACAGATACGCAGTATTTT,CASTQGSTDTQYF
TRBJ1-4,TRBV20-1,14,NA,NA,TGCAGTGCTAGAGATTGGCAGAATAATGAAAAACGGTTTTTT,CSARDWQNNEKRFF
TRBJ1-5,TRBV20-1,14,TRBD1,NA,TGCAGTGCTTTGACAGGGACGGACAATCAGCCCCAGCATTTT,CSALTGTDNQPQHF
TRBJ2-7,TRBV2,14,NA,NA,TGTGCCAACAGAGACACCCTCGGCTCCTACGAGCAGTACTTC,CANRDTLGSYEQYF
TRBJ2-7,TRBV5-5,15,NA,few,TGTGCCAGCAGCTTGGCGGCTCTCGGAAACTACGAGCAGTACTTC,CASSLAALGNYEQYF
TRBJ2-1,TRBV7-9,17,NA,few,TGTGCCAGCAGCTTAGGGAATCTAGGAGGGCCGGGCAATGAGCAGTTCTTC,CASSLGNLGGPGNEQFF
TRBJ1-2,TRBV27,16,NA,NA,TGTGCCAGCAGTCCCGGGGCCGGCCTAGGGCCCCATGGCTACACCTTC,CASSPGAGLGPHGYTF
TRBJ1-1,TRBV20-1,14,NA,NA,TGCAGTGCAGACCAGGAAGGGAAGAGAACTGAAGCTTTCTTT,CSADQEGKRTEAFF
TRBJ2-3,TRBV20-1,16,TRBD2,NA,TGCAGTGCCGCCCGAGTCGCGGGGGATTTCACAGATACGCAGTATTTT,CSAARVAGDFTDTQYF
TRBJ1-1,TRBV7-2,14,NA,few,TGTGCCAGCAGCCCCTCCCGGGGTAACACTGAAGCTTTCTTT,CASSPSRGNTEAFF
TRBJ1-1,TRBV27,15,NA,NA,TGTGCCAGCAGTTTGGACGGACTCCTTAACACTGAAGCTTTCTTT,CASSLDGLLNTEAFF
TRBJ2-5,TRBV11-2,16,TRBD2,NA,TGTGCCAGCAGCCTCTCCGGACTAGCGGGAGGAGAGACCCAGTACTTC,CASSLSGLAGGETQYF